The entry below gives a single T cell receptor (beta chain) sequence along with its context. Trimming removed 1 base from V and 5 bases from J; junction bases left unmatched: 4. The CDR3 loop spans 15 amino acids. The germline CDR1 and CDR2 sequences are SGHRS and YFSETQ. Produced via immunoSEQ multiplex PCR; TCRdb's table is partial and in-frame only. The data hold 40,000 to 45,000 clones, with roughly 89% observed a single time. The data derive from a study of T cell changes during pregnancy in multiple sclerosis. The material was CD4+ T cells from peripheral blood mononuclear cells, obtained in the first trimester of pregnancy. This chain uses TRBV5-1 with TRBJ2-1, with 9 bases aligning to TRBD2. The sequence came from a female donor with multiple sclerosis, enrolled in a pregnancy study. The CDR3 sequence is CASSLKPSGDNEQFF. The CDR3 coding sequence is TGCGCCAGCAGCTTGAAACCTAGCGGGGACAATGAGCAGTTCTTC.